One and the same sample provided the 4 T cell receptor beta chains below, sequenced in a study of liver allograft versus peripheral blood T cells. Study summary: Hepatic allograft T cell receptor repertoires were evaluated relative to those present in recipients' peripheral blood.

TCRdb analysed the reads with MiXCR anew, one entry per CDR3 protein. The sample includes over 5,500 distinct CDR3 sequences, about a sixth of them seen just once. The origin of the receptors is a human patient who had a liver transplant. The graft donor may be the source of some T cells.

Judged by abundance, this clonotype is medium-sized (0.01 to 0.1%). The V and J genes are TRBV6-2 or TRBV6-3 and TRBJ1-1; D unclear. Germline CDR1 reads MNHEY; CDR2 reads SVGEGT. The V gene lost 2 bases and the J gene lost 1 base, with 5 bases spanning the gap. The CDR3 loop spans 13 amino acids. The CDR3 DNA is TGTGCCAGCAGTTACGGCGAGAACACTGAAGCTTTCTTT. This translates into CASSYGENTEAFF.

This clonotype has a handful of counts. The CDR3: CSASAGENTEAFF. The CDR3, as DNA: TGCAGTGCTAGTGCAGGCGAGAACACTGAAGCTTTCTTT. This sequence joins TRBV20-1 and TRBJ1-1; D not resolved. This CDR3 comprises 13 residues. Germline CDR1 DFQATT, CDR2 SNEGSKA (reference sequence). Trimming cost V 3 bases and J 1 base, with 9 bases left between them.

This clonotype has just a few counts. The chain combines TRBV5-4 with TRBJ1-1; possible D gene TRBD1, 5 bases. V was cut by 0 bases and J by 3 bases, with 9 bases left in between. This CDR3 comprises 14 residues. From germline, CDR1 is SGHNT and CDR2 YYREEE (reference sequence). In DNA form, the CDR3 reads TGTGCCAGCAGCTTGGGGGGGGTCGACACTGAAGCTTTCTTT. Protein: CASSLGGVDTEAFF.

This clonotype has ten or more counts. V is TRBV19 and J is TRBJ1-1; the match to TRBD1 covers 11 bases. Germline V CDR1 and CDR2: LNHDA, SQIVND (reference sequence). The CDR3 consists of 16 residues. J was trimmed by 3 bases and V by 4 bases; bases with no gene match: 7. CDR3 DNA: TGTGCCAGTAGTAATAGCGGACAGGGGGCGCACACTGAAGCTTTCTTT. Protein product: CASSNSGQGAHTEAFF.